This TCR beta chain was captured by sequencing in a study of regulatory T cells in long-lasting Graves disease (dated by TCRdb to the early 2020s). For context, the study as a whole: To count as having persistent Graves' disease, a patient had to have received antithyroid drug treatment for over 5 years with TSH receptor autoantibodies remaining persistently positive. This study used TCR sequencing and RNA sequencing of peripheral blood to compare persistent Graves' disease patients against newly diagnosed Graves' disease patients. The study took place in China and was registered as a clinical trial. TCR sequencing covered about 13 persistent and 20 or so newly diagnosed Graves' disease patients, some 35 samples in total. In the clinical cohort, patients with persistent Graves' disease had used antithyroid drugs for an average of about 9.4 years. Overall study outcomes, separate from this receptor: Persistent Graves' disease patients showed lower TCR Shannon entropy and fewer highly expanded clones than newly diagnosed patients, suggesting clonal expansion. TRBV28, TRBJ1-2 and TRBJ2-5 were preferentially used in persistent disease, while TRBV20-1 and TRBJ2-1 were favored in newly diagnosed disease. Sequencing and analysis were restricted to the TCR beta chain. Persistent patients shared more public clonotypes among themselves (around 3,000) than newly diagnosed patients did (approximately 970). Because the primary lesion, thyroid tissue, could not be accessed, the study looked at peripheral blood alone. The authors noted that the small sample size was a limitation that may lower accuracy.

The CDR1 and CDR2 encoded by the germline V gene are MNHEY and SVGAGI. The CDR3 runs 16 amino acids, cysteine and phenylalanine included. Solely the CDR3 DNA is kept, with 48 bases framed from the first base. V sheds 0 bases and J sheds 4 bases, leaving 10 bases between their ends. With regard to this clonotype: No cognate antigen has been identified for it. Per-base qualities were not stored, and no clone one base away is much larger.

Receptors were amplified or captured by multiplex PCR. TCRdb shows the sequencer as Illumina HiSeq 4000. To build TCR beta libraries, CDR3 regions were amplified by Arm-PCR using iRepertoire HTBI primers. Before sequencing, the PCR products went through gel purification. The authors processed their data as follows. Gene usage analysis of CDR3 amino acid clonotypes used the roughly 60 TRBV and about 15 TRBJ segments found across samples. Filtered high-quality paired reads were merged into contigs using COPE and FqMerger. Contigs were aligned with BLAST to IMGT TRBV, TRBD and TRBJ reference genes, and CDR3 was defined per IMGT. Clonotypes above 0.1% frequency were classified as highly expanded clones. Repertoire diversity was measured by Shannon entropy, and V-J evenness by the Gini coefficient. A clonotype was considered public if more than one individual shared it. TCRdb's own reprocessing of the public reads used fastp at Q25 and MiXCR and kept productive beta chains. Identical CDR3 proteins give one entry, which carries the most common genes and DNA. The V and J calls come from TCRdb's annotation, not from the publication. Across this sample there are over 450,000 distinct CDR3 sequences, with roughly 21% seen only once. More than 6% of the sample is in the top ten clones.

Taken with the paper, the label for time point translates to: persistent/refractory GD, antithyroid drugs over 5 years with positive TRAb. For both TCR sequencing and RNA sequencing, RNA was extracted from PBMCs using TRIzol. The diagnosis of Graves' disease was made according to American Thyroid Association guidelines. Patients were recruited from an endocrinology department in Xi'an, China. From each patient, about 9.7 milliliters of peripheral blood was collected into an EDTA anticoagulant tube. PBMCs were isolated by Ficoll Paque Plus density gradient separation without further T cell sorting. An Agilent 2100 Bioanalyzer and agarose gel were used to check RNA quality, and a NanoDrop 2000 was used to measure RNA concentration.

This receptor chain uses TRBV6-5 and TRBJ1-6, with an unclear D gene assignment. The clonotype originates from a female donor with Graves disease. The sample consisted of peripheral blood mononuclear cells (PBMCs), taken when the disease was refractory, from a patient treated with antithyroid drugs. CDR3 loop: CASSYSVREYNSPLHF. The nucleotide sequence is TGTGCCAGCAGTTACTCGGTTCGGGAGTATAATTCACCCCTCCACTTT.